A single sample gave rise to the 9 T cell receptor beta chains below, sequenced in a study of cytomegalovirus exposure and HLA in healthy donors. Profiling relied on immunoSEQ multiplex PCR, and the TCRdb table lists in-frame clones only, not all of them. The repertoire holds roughly 65,000 clones, about nine tenths seen once, with approximately 3.4% in the top ten. Source material: PBMCs. Receptors were obtained from a man younger than 30 in good health and CMV-seronegative.

This rearrangement joins TRBV5-1 to TRBJ2-3; a weak D match, TRBD2 (5 bases). Germline CDR1 is SGHRS and CDR2 is YFSETQ. The CDR3 contains 13 residues. V was pared by 8 bases and J by 4 bases, with 14 bases between. CDR3 amino acids: CASSKSGSDTQYF. The CDR3 DNA is TGCGCCAGTTCAAAATCGGGGTCAGATACGCAGTATTTT. The variable domain in full, with the rest retrieved from reference TRBV5-1 and TRBJ2-3, is KAGVTQTPRYLIKTRGQQVTLSCSPISGHRSVSWYQQTPGQGLQFLFEYFSETQRNKGNFPGRFSGRQFSNSRSEMNVSTLELGDSALYLCASSKSGSDTQYFGPGTRLTVL.

The rearrangement uses TRBV7-3 and TRBJ1-2; D possibly corresponds to TRBD1 (5 bases). The CDR3 loop spans 15 amino acids. V gave up 2 bases and J gave up 0 bases, with 10 bases separating them. Germline CDR1 is SGHTA and CDR2 is FQGTGA. The CDR3: CASSLDVTANYGYTF. CDR3 DNA sequence: TGTGCCAGCAGCTTAGACGTGACAGCTAACTATGGCTACACCTTC.

The gene calls are TRBV5-1 and TRBJ2-1; 10 bases are shared with TRBD2. Germline V CDR1 and CDR2: SGHRS, YFSETQ. The V segment lost 2 bases and the J segment 4 bases; nucleotides outside the gene matches: 6. This CDR3 is 16 amino acids long. Here the CDR3 DNA reads TGCGCCAGCAGCTTAGCCAGCGGGAGGGTTTACAATGAGCAGTTCTTC. Translation gives CASSLASGRVYNEQFF.

J is TRBJ2-7 and V is TRBV11-3, with a tentative D call TRBD1 (6 bases). CDR3 length: 15 amino acids. CDR1 SGHNT and CDR2 YENEEA come from the germline V gene. Trimming shortened V by 4 bases and J by 0 bases, and 13 bases separated the two germline ends. CDR3 sequence: CASSSGVRTSYEQYF. The CDR3 bases are TGTGCCAGCAGCTCAGGGGTCAGGACCTCCTACGAGCAGTACTTC.

This rearrangement joins TRBV7-2 to TRBJ1-2; possibly TRBD1 for D (5 bases). The germline CDR1 and CDR2 sequences are SGHTA and FQGNSA. The CDR3 runs to 14 residues. V lost 1 base and J lost 6, with 12 bases in between. The CDR3 nucleotides are TGTGCCAGCAGCTTAGTGAGCAGGGAGGATGGCTACACCTTC. It is translated as CASSLVSREDGYTF.

The CDR3 loop is CASSLGRGREQYF. CDR3 nucleotides: TGTGCCAGCAGCTTAGGACGGGGTCGCGAGCAGTACTTC. The genes are TRBV7-8 and TRBJ2-7; D is perhaps TRBD2 (5 bases). Trimming took 1 base from V and 6 from J, leaving 10 bases between them. This CDR3 has 13 amino acids. CDR1 is SGHVS and CDR2 is FQNEAQ in the germline V gene.

The chain has TRBV11-2 and TRBJ2-1; D gene ambiguous. The CDR3 length is 16 residues. The V gene lost 1 base and the J gene lost 3 bases, with 13 bases spanning the gap. Germline assignment: CDR1 SGHAT and CDR2 FQNNGV. For the CDR3, the DNA is TGTGCCAGCAGCTTAGTTGCGTCTAGTGTCTACAATGAGCAGTTCTTC. This gives the protein CASSLVASSVYNEQFF.

This clone has a handful of counts. The gene calls are TRBV9 and TRBJ1-2; a weak D match, TRBD1 (5 bases). Germline V gene lookup returns CDR1 SGDLS and CDR2 YYNGEE. The CDR3 is 13 residues long. The germline V and J ends were trimmed by 4 bases and 3 bases, with 10 bases remaining between them. The CDR3 nucleotides are TGTGCCAGCAGCAGCCGGGGGGACTATGGCTACACCTTC. It is translated as CASSSRGDYGYTF.

The gene calls are TRBV6-1 and TRBJ1-5; the D gene is possibly TRBD1 (6 bases). This CDR3 comprises 16 residues. CDR1 and CDR2 from the germline V gene are MNHNS and SASEGT. The V gene lost 2 bases and the J gene lost 9 bases, with 20 bases spanning the gap. CDR3 region: CASSEWGSQGKRPQHF. CDR3 DNA sequence: TGTGCCAGCAGTGAATGGGGGTCGCAGGGGAAGCGGCCCCAGCATTTT.